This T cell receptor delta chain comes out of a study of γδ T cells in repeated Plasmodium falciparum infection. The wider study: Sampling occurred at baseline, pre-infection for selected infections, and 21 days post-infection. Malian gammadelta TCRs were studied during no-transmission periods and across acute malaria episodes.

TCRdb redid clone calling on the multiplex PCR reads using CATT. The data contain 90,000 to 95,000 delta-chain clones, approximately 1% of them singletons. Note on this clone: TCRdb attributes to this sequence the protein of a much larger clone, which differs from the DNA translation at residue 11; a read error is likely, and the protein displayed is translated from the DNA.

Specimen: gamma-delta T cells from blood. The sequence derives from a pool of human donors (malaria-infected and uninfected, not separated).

The CDR3: CALGETSSYSSDKLIF. As DNA, the CDR3 is TGTGCTCTTGGGGAAACATCTTCCTATAGCTCCGATAAACTCATCTTT. The chain joins TRDV1 to TRDJ1, with 7 bases fitting TRDD2. The J gene was not available in TCRdb and was assigned here by matching the DNA to germline segments. The CDR3 loop spans 16 amino acids. CDR1 is TSWWSYY, CDR2 QGS, per germline. Germline trimming cut 2 bases from V and 3 bases from J; bases unmatched to any gene: 9.